Listed below are T cell receptor beta chains from one sample, sequenced in a study of cytomegalovirus exposure and HLA in healthy donors. Method: immunoSEQ multiplex PCR; TCRdb's copy keeps in-frame clones and lacks some. This sample has 80,000 to 95,000 clones, with roughly 60% found just once. The sample taken for sequencing was PBMCs. All receptors derive from a human donor in good health. Both conserved end residues are part of each CDR3. Fields, in order: D gene, J gene, V gene, clone size, CDR3 protein, CDR3 DNA. D genes are given only for firm matches. Some rows mark clone size as missing; the rest say once, few, many or name a class of expanded clone.

d_call: TRBD1; j_call: TRBJ1-5; v_call: TRBV5-5; clone_size: -; cdr3_aa: CASRWDSNQPQHF; cdr3_nt: TGTGCCAGCAGATGGGACAGTAATCAGCCCCAGCATTTT
d_call: -; j_call: TRBJ1-2; v_call: TRBV2; clone_size: -; cdr3_aa: CASQNTGNGYTF; cdr3_nt: TGTGCCAGCCAAAACACAGGGAATGGCTACACCTTC
d_call: TRBD1; j_call: TRBJ2-7; v_call: TRBV4-1; clone_size: -; cdr3_aa: CASSRMGQGTSYEQYF; cdr3_nt: TGCGCCAGCAGCCGCATGGGACAGGGGACCTCCTACGAGCAGTACTTC
d_call: -; j_call: TRBJ1-4; v_call: TRBV7-8; clone_size: few; cdr3_aa: CASSFLTPNEKLFF; cdr3_nt: TGTGCCAGCAGCTTTTTGACACCCAATGAAAAACTGTTTTTT
d_call: -; j_call: TRBJ1-2; v_call: TRBV6-1; clone_size: -; cdr3_aa: CASSTISQGYTF; cdr3_nt: TGTGCCAGCAGCACAATCTCGCAGGGCTACACCTTC
d_call: -; j_call: TRBJ1-6; v_call: TRBV6-1; clone_size: -; cdr3_aa: CASSDRSRDNSPLHF; cdr3_nt: TGTGCCAGCAGTGACAGGTCGCGAGATAATTCACCCCTCCACTTT
d_call: TRBD1; j_call: TRBJ2-5; v_call: TRBV9; clone_size: -; cdr3_aa: CASSAGTGMILGETQYF; cdr3_nt: TGTGCCAGCAGCGCCGGGACAGGGATGATTCTTGGGGAGACCCAGTACTTC
d_call: -; j_call: TRBJ2-2; v_call: TRBV19; clone_size: few; cdr3_aa: CASSEGRELFF; cdr3_nt: TGTGCCAGTAGTGAGGGTCGGGAGCTGTTTTTT
d_call: -; j_call: TRBJ1-6; v_call: TRBV9; clone_size: -; cdr3_aa: CASSPRGNNSPLHF; cdr3_nt: TGTGCCAGCAGCCCCCGGGGGAATAATTCACCCCTCCACTTT
d_call: -; j_call: TRBJ1-5; v_call: TRBV6-6; clone_size: -; cdr3_aa: CASRGMQPNQPQHF; cdr3_nt: TGTGCCAGCAGGGGCATGCAACCCAATCAGCCCCAGCATTTT
d_call: -; j_call: TRBJ2-3; v_call: TRBV5-1; clone_size: few; cdr3_aa: CASGQNTDTQYF; cdr3_nt: TGCGCCAGCGGTCAGAATACAGATACGCAGTATTTT
d_call: TRBD1; j_call: TRBJ2-7; v_call: TRBV5-1; clone_size: few; cdr3_aa: CASSFWGQGPYEQYF; cdr3_nt: TGCGCCAGCAGCTTCTGGGGACAGGGCCCCTACGAGCAGTACTTC
d_call: TRBD1; j_call: TRBJ1-1; v_call: TRBV6-1; clone_size: -; cdr3_aa: CASGDRGLSEAFF; cdr3_nt: TGTGCCAGCGGGGACAGGGGGCTCAGTGAAGCTTTCTTT
d_call: -; j_call: TRBJ1-1; v_call: TRBV7-9; clone_size: -; cdr3_aa: CASSSVNTEAFF; cdr3_nt: TGTGCCAGCAGCTCCGTGAACACTGAAGCTTTCTTT
d_call: -; j_call: TRBJ1-4; v_call: TRBV2; clone_size: few; cdr3_aa: CASIPARFEGGKLFF; cdr3_nt: TGTGCCAGCATTCCCGCCAGGTTCGAGGGTGGAAAACTGTTTTTT
d_call: -; j_call: TRBJ2-1; v_call: TRBV7-2; clone_size: -; cdr3_aa: CASSLAWGDNEQFF; cdr3_nt: TGTGCCAGCAGCTTAGCGTGGGGCGACAATGAGCAGTTCTTC
d_call: -; j_call: TRBJ2-6; v_call: TRBV5-4; clone_size: few; cdr3_aa: CASGREAGFSGANVLTF; cdr3_nt: TGTGCCAGCGGTCGTGAAGCGGGCTTCTCTGGGGCCAACGTCCTGACTTTC
d_call: -; j_call: TRBJ2-2; v_call: TRBV19; clone_size: few; cdr3_aa: CASSIGTRLFF; cdr3_nt: TGTGCCAGTAGTATAGGCACAAGACTGTTTTTT
d_call: -; j_call: TRBJ1-4; v_call: TRBV5-6; clone_size: -; cdr3_aa: CASSPRPGGANEKLFF; cdr3_nt: TGTGCCAGCAGCCCCCGTCCGGGGGGGGCTAATGAAAAACTGTTTTTT
d_call: TRBD1; j_call: TRBJ1-4; v_call: TRBV2; clone_size: -; cdr3_aa: CASRGDSYNEKLFF; cdr3_nt: TGTGCCAGCAGAGGGGACAGCTACAATGAAAAACTGTTTTTT
d_call: -; j_call: TRBJ2-5; v_call: TRBV5-1; clone_size: -; cdr3_aa: CASSLRETQYF; cdr3_nt: TGCGCCAGCAGCTTGCGGGAGACCCAGTACTTC
d_call: -; j_call: TRBJ1-2; v_call: TRBV7-9; clone_size: -; cdr3_aa: CASSLDPPYLSGYTF; cdr3_nt: TGTGCCAGCAGCTTAGATCCGCCGTACCTATCGGGCTACACCTTC
d_call: -; j_call: TRBJ1-5; v_call: TRBV7-2; clone_size: once; cdr3_aa: CASSQAGAPGRPQHF; cdr3_nt: TGTGCCAGCAGCCAGGCGGGGGCCCCGGGGAGGCCCCAGCATTTT
d_call: -; j_call: TRBJ2-7; v_call: TRBV2; clone_size: -; cdr3_aa: CASRGLLGDEQYF; cdr3_nt: TGTGCCAGCAGGGGACTCCTTGGGGACGAGCAGTACTTC
d_call: -; j_call: TRBJ1-3; v_call: TRBV5-4; clone_size: few; cdr3_aa: CASSLINSGNTIYF; cdr3_nt: TGTGCCAGCAGCTTGATTAACTCTGGAAACACCATATATTTT
d_call: -; j_call: TRBJ2-3; v_call: TRBV14; clone_size: -; cdr3_aa: CASSPWRGADTQYF; cdr3_nt: TGTGCCAGCAGCCCATGGAGGGGTGCAGATACGCAGTATTTT
d_call: -; j_call: TRBJ1-5; v_call: TRBV5-5; clone_size: -; cdr3_aa: CASSPWGGSNQPQHF; cdr3_nt: TGTGCCAGCAGCCCCTGGGGGGGCTCCAATCAGCCCCAGCATTTT
d_call: TRBD1; j_call: TRBJ2-2; v_call: TRBV6-5; clone_size: -; cdr3_aa: CASSYQGANTGELFF; cdr3_nt: TGTGCCAGCAGTTATCAGGGGGCGAACACCGGGGAGCTGTTTTTT
d_call: -; j_call: TRBJ2-7; v_call: TRBV14; clone_size: once; cdr3_aa: CASSQSTGRSREQYF; cdr3_nt: TGTGCCAGCAGCCAATCAACAGGGCGCTCGAGGGAGCAGTACTTC
d_call: -; j_call: TRBJ2-7; v_call: TRBV6-1; clone_size: -; cdr3_aa: CASSAPDISYEQYF; cdr3_nt: TGTGCCAGCAGTGCCCCGGACATTTCTTACGAGCAGTACTTC
d_call: -; j_call: TRBJ2-2; v_call: TRBV18; clone_size: -; cdr3_aa: CASVLTANTGELFF; cdr3_nt: TGTGCCAGCGTCCTGACTGCGAACACCGGGGAGCTGTTTTTT
d_call: -; j_call: TRBJ2-5; v_call: TRBV30; clone_size: -; cdr3_aa: CAWSVSQTTETQYF; cdr3_nt: TGTGCCTGGAGCGTTAGCCAAACCACGGAGACCCAGTACTTC
d_call: -; j_call: TRBJ1-5; v_call: TRBV4-3; clone_size: -; cdr3_aa: CASSQDVQFSNQPQHF; cdr3_nt: TGCGCCAGCAGCCAAGACGTACAGTTTAGCAATCAGCCCCAGCATTTT
d_call: -; j_call: TRBJ2-7; v_call: TRBV18; clone_size: few; cdr3_aa: CASSHPAGKANEQYF; cdr3_nt: TGTGCCAGCTCTCACCCGGCGGGGAAGGCAAACGAGCAGTACTTC
d_call: -; j_call: TRBJ2-3; v_call: TRBV5-1; clone_size: few; cdr3_aa: CASSQGPTSTDTQYF; cdr3_nt: TGCGCCAGCAGTCAGGGCCCTACTAGCACAGATACGCAGTATTTT
d_call: -; j_call: TRBJ2-1; v_call: TRBV4-3; clone_size: -; cdr3_aa: CASSQDGREDEQFF; cdr3_nt: TGCGCCAGCAGCCAAGATGGCCGTGAGGATGAGCAGTTCTTC
d_call: -; j_call: TRBJ1-1; v_call: TRBV5-6; clone_size: -; cdr3_aa: CASSSGTGRGTEAFF; cdr3_nt: TGTGCCAGCAGCTCAGGCACAGGGCGAGGTACTGAAGCTTTCTTT
d_call: -; j_call: TRBJ2-5; v_call: TRBV13; clone_size: few; cdr3_aa: CASSSWLRGETQYF; cdr3_nt: TGTGCCAGCAGCTCCTGGCTCCGGGGGGAGACCCAGTACTTC
d_call: -; j_call: TRBJ2-7; v_call: TRBV7-2; clone_size: -; cdr3_aa: CASSSNRDQQYF; cdr3_nt: TGTGCCAGCAGCTCGAACAGGGACCAGCAGTACTTC
d_call: -; j_call: TRBJ1-2; v_call: TRBV21-1; clone_size: -; cdr3_aa: CASSKAQDRVDGYTF; cdr3_nt: TGTGCCAGCAGCAAAGCGCAGGACAGGGTAGATGGCTACACCTTC
d_call: -; j_call: TRBJ2-1; v_call: TRBV7-9; clone_size: -; cdr3_aa: CASTLTSGIGGAIEQFF; cdr3_nt: TGTGCCAGCACCTTAACGTCCGGAATTGGGGGGGCCATTGAGCAGTTCTTC
d_call: -; j_call: TRBJ1-2; v_call: TRBV11-2; clone_size: -; cdr3_aa: CASVQAGDYGYTF; cdr3_nt: TGTGCCAGCGTTCAGGCGGGAGACTATGGCTACACCTTC
d_call: -; j_call: TRBJ2-6; v_call: TRBV4-3; clone_size: -; cdr3_aa: CASSQHLQGRAGANVLTF; cdr3_nt: TGCGCCAGCAGCCAACATCTCCAGGGCAGGGCTGGGGCCAACGTCCTGACTTTC
d_call: -; j_call: TRBJ2-7; v_call: TRBV5-4; clone_size: -; cdr3_aa: CASSHDRNYEQYF; cdr3_nt: TGTGCCAGCAGCCACGACAGGAATTACGAGCAGTACTTC
d_call: TRBD2; j_call: TRBJ2-7; v_call: TRBV11-3; clone_size: -; cdr3_aa: CASSPGLAGGPSQYF; cdr3_nt: TGTGCCAGCAGCCCGGGACTAGCGGGGGGGCCCTCCCAGTACTTC
d_call: TRBD1; j_call: TRBJ2-7; v_call: TRBV13; clone_size: -; cdr3_aa: CASSPGTGLYEQYF; cdr3_nt: TGTGCCAGCAGCCCCGGGACAGGGCTCTACGAGCAGTACTTC
d_call: -; j_call: TRBJ1-5; v_call: TRBV30; clone_size: few; cdr3_aa: CAWSAKPRVYSNQPQHF; cdr3_nt: TGTGCCTGGAGCGCTAAACCCCGGGTATATAGCAATCAGCCCCAGCATTTT
d_call: -; j_call: TRBJ1-2; v_call: TRBV6-5; clone_size: -; cdr3_aa: CASSPGGVWGYTF; cdr3_nt: TGTGCCAGCAGCCCGGGCGGGGTTTGGGGCTACACCTTC
d_call: TRBD1; j_call: TRBJ2-7; v_call: TRBV13; clone_size: -; cdr3_aa: CASSPGQGGYTYEQYF; cdr3_nt: TGTGCCAGCAGCCCGGGACAGGGCGGATACACCTACGAGCAGTACTTC
d_call: TRBD1; j_call: TRBJ1-2; v_call: TRBV18; clone_size: -; cdr3_aa: CASSLTEGQGDYGYTF; cdr3_nt: TGTGCCAGCTCACTAACCGAGGGACAGGGGGACTATGGCTACACCTTC
d_call: TRBD1; j_call: TRBJ2-2; v_call: TRBV19; clone_size: -; cdr3_aa: CASSSTGTQDGELFF; cdr3_nt: TGTGCCAGTAGTTCGACAGGGACCCAGGACGGGGAGCTGTTTTTT
d_call: TRBD2; j_call: TRBJ2-1; v_call: TRBV5-1; clone_size: -; cdr3_aa: CASSSQRGGRNEQFF; cdr3_nt: TGCGCCAGCAGCTCGCAGCGGGGGGGCCGGAATGAGCAGTTCTTC
d_call: -; j_call: TRBJ2-5; v_call: TRBV5-4; clone_size: -; cdr3_aa: CASRTGLENQETQYF; cdr3_nt: TGTGCCAGCAGAACGGGACTGGAGAACCAAGAGACCCAGTACTTC
d_call: -; j_call: TRBJ1-2; v_call: TRBV20-1; clone_size: -; cdr3_aa: CSALDGNGYTF; cdr3_nt: TGCAGTGCACTGGACGGGAATGGCTACACCTTC
d_call: TRBD2; j_call: TRBJ2-5; v_call: TRBV30; clone_size: -; cdr3_aa: CAWSVPSGGITRWETQYF; cdr3_nt: TGTGCCTGGAGTGTACCTAGCGGGGGCATAACCCGCTGGGAGACCCAGTACTTC
d_call: TRBD1; j_call: TRBJ1-6; v_call: TRBV4-2; clone_size: -; cdr3_aa: CASSQEQKTRGNSPLHF; cdr3_nt: TGTGCCAGCAGCCAAGAGCAGAAGACCAGGGGGAATTCACCCCTCCACTTT
d_call: -; j_call: TRBJ1-4; v_call: TRBV19; clone_size: -; cdr3_aa: CASSIRENEKLFF; cdr3_nt: TGTGCCAGTAGTATAAGAGAGAATGAAAAACTGTTTTTT
d_call: TRBD2; j_call: TRBJ2-5; v_call: TRBV19; clone_size: -; cdr3_aa: CATRQPSGGAAETQYF; cdr3_nt: TGTGCCACCCGCCAACCTAGCGGGGGGGCCGCAGAGACCCAGTACTTC
d_call: TRBD1; j_call: TRBJ1-4; v_call: TRBV4-3; clone_size: -; cdr3_aa: CASSQDRGMVGEKLFF; cdr3_nt: TGCGCCAGCAGCCAAGACAGGGGGATGGTTGGTGAAAAACTGTTTTTT